The source of this T cell receptor beta chain is a study of T cell responses to AZD1222 COVID-19 vaccine. Findings of the study overall: There were mostly white British donors and more females than males, and clonal diversity was possibly underestimated. Repertoires were obtained only post-peak T cell response. Recipients of two AZD1222 doses showed rising Spike-specific TCR breadth and depth.

Per the germline V gene, CDR1 is SGHDT and CDR2 is YYEEEE. This CDR3 region has 16 residues. Unmatched junction bases numbered 8, after V lost 5 bases and J lost 2 bases. Concerning this clone itself: Its antigen is currently unknown.

Sequenced by immunoSEQ multiplex PCR; TCRdb stores in-frame clones only, minus some. Here the sample spans around 80,000 clones, under 90% being singletons. This rearrangement joins TRBV5-6 to TRBJ2-3, with 10 bases lining up with TRBD2. Sequenced here: peripheral blood, sampled 28 days after the second AZD1222 dose. The TCR was taken from an adult who received the AZD1222 COVID-19 vaccine. The chain's CDR3 is CASRLRGLAVTDTQYF. The CDR3 DNA sequence: TGTGCCAGCAGACTTCGTGGACTAGCGGTCACAGATACGCAGTATTTT. The whole variable domain, remainder taken from reference TRBV5-6 and TRBJ2-3, is DAGVTQSPTHLIKTRGQQVTLRCSPKSGHDTVSWYQQALGQGPQFIFQYYEEEERQRGNFPDRFSGHQFPNYSSELNVNALLLGDSALYLCASRLRGLAVTDTQYFGPGTRLTVL.